This T cell receptor beta chain was documented in a study of a mutant IDH1 vaccine in newly diagnosed glioma. Study details: Treated patients showed a male proportion of approximately 62%, a female proportion of around 38%, and a mean age of about 41 years. Most patients had received both radiotherapy and temozolomide, the prior options being radiotherapy, temozolomide, or both.

The time point denotes: baseline, week 1 (first vaccination visit). Treatment denoted: pre-vaccination baseline after standard-of-care therapy. With regard to this clone: The antigen is not known.

Data came from immunoSEQ multiplex PCR; TCRdb stores just in-frame clones and leaves some out. This repertoire shows under 65,000 clones, around 80% found once; its top ten account for approximately 1.8%. Trimming stripped 8 bases from V and 2 bases from J, with 10 bases between. This CDR3 spans 13 amino acids. The germline CDR1 and CDR2 sequences are SNHLY and FYNNEI. Overall study results and limits: Among patients, about 94% showed immune responses induced by the vaccine.

This clonotype originated in a woman in her 40s with glioma. The rearrangement links TRBV2 to TRBJ1-3; no firm D call. The sample consisted of PBMCs, taken from a glioma patient treated with radiotherapy, temozolomide or both. The CDR3 here is CASYMGTGNTIYF. The CDR3 DNA sequence: TGTGCCAGCTACATGGGGACTGGAAACACCATATATTTT. The entire variable domain, with the rest obtained from reference TRBV2 and TRBJ1-3, is as follows: EPEVTQTPSHQVTQMGQEVILRCVPISNHLYFYWYRQILGQKVEFLVSFYNNEISEKSEIFDDQFSVERPDGSNFTLKIRSTKLEDSAMYFCASYMGTGNTIYFGEGSWLTVV.